Below, 20 T cell receptor beta chains from the same sample are listed, as sequenced in a study of cytomegalovirus exposure and HLA in healthy donors. Data came from immunoSEQ multiplex PCR; TCRdb stores just in-frame clones and leaves some out. The table records tens of thousands of clones, 70% to 90% of them present only once. Sequences were obtained from PBMCs. Receptor source: a woman aged 18-29 years in good health and CMV-seropositive.

Of note for this clone: Other DNA sequences in the sample encode the same CDR3. V gene TRBV18 combines with J gene TRBJ2-7; 12 nucleotides line up with TRBD2. With 1 base clipped from V and 4 bases from J, the junction kept 2 bases outside the gene matches. The CDR3 is 15 amino acids. Germline values: CDR1 KGHSH, CDR2 LQKENI. CDR3 in DNA: TGTGCCAGCTCACCACGGACTAGCGGGACGTACGAGCAGTACTTC. This encodes CASSPRTSGTYEQYF.

The gene calls are TRBV6-1 and TRBJ1-2; D call uncertain. The CDR3 contains 14 residues. Germline lookup yields CDR1 MNHNS and CDR2 SASEGT. The V and J ends lost 3 bases and 13 bases respectively, with 21 bases between them. The CDR3 reads CASSDGESELASTF. CDR3 bases: TGTGCCAGCAGTGATGGGGAGAGCGAACTGGCTTCCACCTTC.

This chain uses TRBV28 with TRBJ2-5; 12 bases line up with TRBD2. The CDR3 runs to 16 residues. Looked up from germline, CDR1 is MDHEN and CDR2 is SYDVKM. V dropped 5 bases and J dropped 1; count of bases not matched to a gene: 5. CDR3 loop: CASSQLAGGSQETQYF. The CDR3 nucleotides are TGTGCCAGCAGTCAACTAGCGGGAGGTAGCCAAGAGACCCAGTACTTC.

This chain uses TRBV18 with TRBJ2-1, with 8 nucleotides matching TRBD1. The ends lost 5 bases at V and 9 bases at J; junction bases unmatched: 6. The CDR3 runs to 13 residues. Germline V gene lookup returns CDR1 KGHSH and CDR2 LQKENI. The CDR3 sequence: CASSGGQEVEQFF. The CDR3 DNA reads as TGTGCCAGCTCAGGGGGACAGGAGGTTGAGCAGTTCTTC.

This chain uses TRBV4-2 with TRBJ2-1, with 7 bases fitting TRBD1. CDR1 is LGHNA, CDR2 YNFKEQ, per germline. The CDR3 length is 18 residues. The trim removed 3 bases at V and 8 bases at J, leaving 19 bases unmatched. CDR3 nucleotide sequence: TGTGCCAGCAGCCATCCCCGTGGGAAAGAGGGGGCGTCGGATGAGCAGTTCTTC. This gives the protein CASSHPRGKEGASDEQFF.

The chain links TRBV19 to TRBJ1-5; TRBD1 is a possible D gene (5 bases). This CDR3 spans 13 amino acids. V lost 7 bases and J lost 6, with 13 bases in between. CDR1 and CDR2 from the germline V gene are LNHDA and SQIVND (reference sequence). The CDR3 sequence: CASKLGGVQPQHF. In nucleotides, the CDR3 is TGTGCCAGTAAACTGGGGGGGGTTCAGCCCCAGCATTTT.

This rearrangement joins TRBV2 to TRBJ2-2, with 11 positions matching TRBD2. V gave up 6 bases and J gave up 9 bases; unmatched junction bases: 9. Germline CDR1 reads SNHLY; CDR2 reads FYNNEI. The CDR3 runs 15 residues. CDR3 sequence (DNA): TGTGCCAGCAGGACCTTAGCGGGGGGGCCTCGGGAGCTGTTTTTT. It codes for CASRTLAGGPRELFF.

The V gene is TRBV2, the J gene TRBJ2-2, with D possibly being TRBD2 (5 bases). With 0 bases removed from V and 3 bases from J, the gap between germline ends came to 8 bases. The V gene's germline CDR1 is SNHLY and CDR2 FYNNEI. The CDR3 extends over 15 amino acids. Written as DNA, the CDR3 is TGTGCCAGCAGTGAAGCAGGGCGGGACACCGGGGAGCTGTTTTTT. Its protein product is CASSEAGRDTGELFF. The full variable domain, rest sourced from reference TRBV2 and TRBJ2-2, is EPEVTQTPSHQVTQMGQEVILRCVPISNHLYFYWYRQILGQKVEFLVSFYNNEISEKSEIFDDQFSVERPDGSNFTLKIRSTKLEDSAMYFCASSEAGRDTGELFFGEGSRLTVL.

This chain connects TRBV9 to TRBJ1-1; a weak D match, TRBD1 (6 bases). Germline V CDR1 and CDR2: SGDLS, YYNGEE. Trimming took off 0 bases at V and 5 bases at J, with 11 bases between the two ends. The CDR3 has 14 amino acids. CDR3 sequence: CASSVGTAGTEAFF. The CDR3 coding sequence is TGTGCCAGCAGCGTAGGGACAGCGGGGACTGAAGCTTTCTTT.

This clone was observed a single time. The chain carries TRBV4-1 and TRBJ1-3; 9 bases are a match to TRBD1. Trimming removed 11 bases from V and 0 bases from J; junction bases left unmatched: 8. This CDR3 contains 15 residues. CDR1 is MGHRA, CDR2 YSYEKL, per germline. The CDR3 nucleotides are TGCGCCCGACCGGGGACAGGGCCCTCTGGAAACACCATATATTTT. It specifies CARPGTGPSGNTIYF.

V usage is TRBV4-1 and J usage is TRBJ1-5; D remains unclear. There are 15 residues in the CDR3. Germline CDR1 and CDR2: MGHRA and YSYEKL. Trimming removed 3 bases from V and 0 bases from J, with 9 bases in between. CDR3 residues: CASSQEGGSNQPQHF. The CDR3, as DNA: TGCGCCAGCAGCCAGGAGGGAGGTAGCAATCAGCCCCAGCATTTT.

This sequence joins TRBV5-1 and TRBJ2-2, with a weak D call TRBD1 (6 bases). Trimming stripped 3 bases from V and 6 bases from J, with 12 bases between. Germline CDR1 SGHRS, CDR2 YFSETQ. This CDR3 is 14 amino acids long. The CDR3 is CASSSTGFAGELFF. CDR3 nucleotide sequence: TGCGCCAGCAGCTCCACAGGGTTCGCCGGGGAGCTGTTTTTT.

This clone has ten or more counts. The chain has TRBV5-1 and TRBJ1-1; 7 bases map to TRBD1. The CDR3 spans 15 residues. Per the germline V gene, CDR1 is SGHRS and CDR2 is YFSETQ. With V trimmed by 0 bases and J by 4 bases, 6 bases remained unmatched. CDR3 nucleotide sequence: TGCGCCAGCAGCTTGGGCAGGGGGTTGGGCACTGAAGCTTTCTTT. Amino acid sequence: CASSLGRGLGTEAFF.

The V and J genes are TRBV19 and TRBJ1-1; possibly TRBD1 for D (5 bases). This CDR3 has 14 residues. Germline V gives CDR1 LNHDA, CDR2 SQIVND (reference sequence). V shed 11 bases and J shed 0 bases, with 16 bases lying between them. Written as DNA, the CDR3 is TGTGCCGCTACTAGGGACTTCATGAACACTGAAGCTTTCTTT. This gives the protein CAATRDFMNTEAFF.

CDR3 sequence: CASSAGGGRAHEQYF. CDR3 bases: TGCGCCAGCAGCGCCGGGGGCGGGAGGGCCCACGAGCAGTACTTC. The chain carries TRBV10-1 and TRBJ2-7; TRBD2 aligns across 9 bases. Germline V gene sequence: CDR1 WNHNN, CDR2 SYGVQD (reference sequence). The CDR3 consists of 15 residues. V lost 6 bases, J lost 5 bases, and 11 bases stayed unmatched.

The chain links TRBV4-2 to TRBJ2-7, with 9 bases aligning to TRBD2. V shed 3 bases and J 3 bases; nucleotides not matched to a gene: 3. CDR3 length: 14 amino acids. CDR1 LGHNA and CDR2 YNFKEQ come from the germline V gene. The CDR3 protein is CASSQEREDYEQYF. The CDR3 bases are TGTGCCAGCAGCCAGGAGCGGGAGGACTACGAGCAGTACTTC.

The rearrangement links TRBV5-4 to TRBJ2-3; 7 nucleotides align to TRBD1. V was clipped by 7 bases and J by 5 bases; unmatched bases: 10. CDR1 and CDR2 (germline): SGHNT, YYREEE (reference sequence). The CDR3 totals 14 residues. CDR3 amino acids: CASCERGRLDTQYF. CDR3 DNA: TGTGCCAGCTGCGAGAGGGGGCGCTTAGATACGCAGTATTTT.

The chain employs TRBV7-9 and TRBJ1-5; D is perhaps TRBD1 (5 bases). Germline lookup yields CDR1 SEHNR and CDR2 FQNEAQ (reference sequence). Trimming left V 1 base short and J 4 bases short, with 11 bases between. The CDR3 has 15 amino acids. CDR3: CASSLGDSRNQPQHF. CDR3 nucleotide sequence: TGTGCCAGCAGCTTAGGAGACAGTAGGAATCAGCCCCAGCATTTT. Full variable domain (outside the CDR3, taken from reference TRBV7-9 and TRBJ1-5): DTGVSQNPRHKITKRGQNVTFRCDPISEHNRLYWYRQTLGQGPEFLTYFQNEAQLEKSRLLSDRFSAERPKGSFSTLEIQRTEQGDSAMYLCASSLGDSRNQPQHFGDGTRLSIL.

The CDR3 DNA follows: TGTGCCAGCAGCTTCGGCAGGGGCACAGATACGCAGTATTTT. As protein: CASSFGRGTDTQYF. The chain joins TRBV5-4 to TRBJ2-3; a possible D gene is TRBD1 (5 bases). The V gene lost 2 bases and the J gene lost 1 base, with 8 bases spanning the gap. The CDR3 sequence is 14 residues long. CDR1 and CDR2 from the germline V gene are SGHNT and YYREEE (reference sequence).

V gene TRBV27 combines with J gene TRBJ1-1; D ambiguous. Trimming pared 0 bases from V and 4 bases from J, leaving 12 bases between. This CDR3 has 15 residues. Germline CDR1 MNHEY, CDR2 SMNVEV (reference sequence). The CDR3 nucleotides read TGTGCCAGCAGTTTATCCGGAGGGAGCCCCACTGAAGCTTTCTTT. It codes for CASSLSGGSPTEAFF.